This T cell receptor (beta chain) was found in a study of cytomegalovirus exposure and HLA in healthy donors. Germline CDR1 and CDR2: SGHDT and YYEEEE. The CDR3 consists of 17 residues. V shed 0 bases and J 8 bases; nucleotides not matched to a gene: 11. PCR used 60 Vbeta primers and 13 Jbeta primers. TCRdb keeps only in-frame clones here, not all; method: immunoSEQ multiplex PCR. Of over 130,000 clones in the sample, under 75% were seen once. The V gene is TRBV5-6, the J gene TRBJ2-1; TRBD2 matches at 10 bases. This receptor was taken from a woman in her sixties in good health and CMV-seropositive. Sequencing used PBMCs. CDR3 in amino acids: CASSLAFLAGVLDEQFF. For the CDR3, the DNA is TGTGCCAGCAGCTTGGCCTTTCTAGCGGGAGTTTTGGATGAGCAGTTCTTC.